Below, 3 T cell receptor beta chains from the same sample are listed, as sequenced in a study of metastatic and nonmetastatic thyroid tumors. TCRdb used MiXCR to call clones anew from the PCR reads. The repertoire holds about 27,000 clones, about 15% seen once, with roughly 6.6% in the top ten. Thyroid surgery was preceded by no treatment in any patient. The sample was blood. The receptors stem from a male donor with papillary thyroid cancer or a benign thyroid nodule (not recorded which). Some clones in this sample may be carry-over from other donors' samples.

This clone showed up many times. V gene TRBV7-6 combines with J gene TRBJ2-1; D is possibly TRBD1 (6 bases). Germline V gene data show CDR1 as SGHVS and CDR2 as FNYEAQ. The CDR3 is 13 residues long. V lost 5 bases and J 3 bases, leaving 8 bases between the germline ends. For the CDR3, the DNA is TGTGCCAGCAGCGCGGACAGCTACAATGAGCAGTTCTTC. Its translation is CASSADSYNEQFF.

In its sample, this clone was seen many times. The CDR3 spells CASSQRLEQYF. The CDR3 bases are TGTGCCAGCAGCCAACGACTCGAGCAGTACTTC. The rearrangement uses TRBV11-2 and TRBJ2-7; D call uncertain. The CDR3 spans 11 residues. V was clipped by 5 bases and J by 6 bases, with 8 bases between them. In germline, CDR1 is SGHAT, CDR2 FQNNGV. The whole variable domain, filled in from reference TRBV11-2 and TRBJ2-7, reads EAGVAQSPRYKIIEKRQSVAFWCNPISGHATLYWYQQILGQGPKLLIQFQNNGVVDDSQLPKDRFSAERLKGVDSTLKIQPAKLEDSAVYLCASSQRLEQYFGPGTRLTVT.

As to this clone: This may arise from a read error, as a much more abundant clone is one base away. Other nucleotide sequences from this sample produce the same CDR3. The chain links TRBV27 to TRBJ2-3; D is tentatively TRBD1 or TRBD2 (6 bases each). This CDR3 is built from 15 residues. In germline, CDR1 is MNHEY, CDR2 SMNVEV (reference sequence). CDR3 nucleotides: TGTGCCAGCGGTTTAGGGGGGATTGGCACAGATACTCAGTATTTT. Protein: CASGLGGIGTDTQYF.